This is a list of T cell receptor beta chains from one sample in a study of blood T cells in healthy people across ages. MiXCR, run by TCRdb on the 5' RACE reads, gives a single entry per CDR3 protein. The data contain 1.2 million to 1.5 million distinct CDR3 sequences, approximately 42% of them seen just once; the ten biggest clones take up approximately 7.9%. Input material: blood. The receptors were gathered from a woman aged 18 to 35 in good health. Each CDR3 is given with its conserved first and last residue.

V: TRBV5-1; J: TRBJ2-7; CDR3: CASSSRGDLAEQYF
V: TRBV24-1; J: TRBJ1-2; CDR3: CATSDFHRNYGYTF
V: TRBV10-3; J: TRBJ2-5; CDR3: CAISDGTGAGETQYF
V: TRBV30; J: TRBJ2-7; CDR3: CAWSGGGSHYEQYF
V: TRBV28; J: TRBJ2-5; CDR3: CASRSRGQPFQETQYF
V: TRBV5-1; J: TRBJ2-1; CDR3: CASSPGLAGGLYNEQFF
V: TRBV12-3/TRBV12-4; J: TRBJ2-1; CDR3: CASSLSLAENEQFF
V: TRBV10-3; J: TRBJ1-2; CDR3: CAISESVGYTF
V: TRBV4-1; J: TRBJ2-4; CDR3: CVSSQDRNSGEQYF
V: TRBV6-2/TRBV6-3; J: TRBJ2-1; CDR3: CASSYPGTSGRFTYNEQFF
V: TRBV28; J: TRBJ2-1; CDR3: CASSSPTGGGRNEQFF
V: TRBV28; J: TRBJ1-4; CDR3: CASTTGSEKLFF
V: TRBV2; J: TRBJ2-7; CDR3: CASSDSSGVSYEQYF
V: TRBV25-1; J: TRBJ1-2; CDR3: CASSEHRDLANYGYTF
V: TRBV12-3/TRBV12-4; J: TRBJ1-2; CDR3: CASSSDPTGSYTF
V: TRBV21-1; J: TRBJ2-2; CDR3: CASSKGPGTSGSPGELFF
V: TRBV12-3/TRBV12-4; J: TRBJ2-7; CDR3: CASSHRPDLSYEQYF
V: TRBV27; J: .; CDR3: CASSFPLAKTQYF
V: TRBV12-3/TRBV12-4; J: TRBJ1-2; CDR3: CASSLAEINYGYTF
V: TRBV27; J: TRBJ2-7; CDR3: CASSYGGPNEQYF
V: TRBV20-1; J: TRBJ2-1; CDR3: CSARVLAGPYNEQFF
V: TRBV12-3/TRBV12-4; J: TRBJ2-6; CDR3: CASSPPPVTVLTF
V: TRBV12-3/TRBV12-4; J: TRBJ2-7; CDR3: CASSLARVNYEQYF